The 10 T cell receptor beta chains given below trace back to one sample, sequenced in a study of identical twins. Via MiXCR, TCRdb re-called the 5' RACE reads, giving one row per CDR3 protein. Here the sample spans 510,000 or so distinct CDR3 sequences, over 12% being singletons. The same data also went into a second study, on yellow fever vaccine responses in identical twins.

The source material was CD4+ T cells sorted from blood. All receptors derive from a woman aged 18-29 years in good health.

V and J are TRBV16 and TRBJ2-7, with D hard to call. This CDR3 contains 13 residues. V was shortened by 4 bases and J by 4 bases, with 11 bases between the two germline ends. The V gene's germline CDR1 is KGHSY and CDR2 FQNENV. CDR3 nucleotide sequence: TGTGCCAGCAGCCCTTTCGACGGTTACGAGCAGTACTTC. It translates to CASSPFDGYEQYF.

There are a few counts of this clonotype. The chain joins TRBV20-1 to TRBJ2-6; D is unclear. Between the trimmed V and J ends, which lost 5 bases and 0 bases, there was a span of 8 bases. Germline CDR1 is DFQATT and CDR2 is SNEGSKA (reference sequence). The CDR3 runs 14 residues. The DNA of the CDR3 is TGCAGTGCTCAAGTCAGCTCTGGGGCCAACGTCCTGACTTTC. Its translation: CSAQVSSGANVLTF.

This clonotype was seen more than once but under ten times. This chain uses TRBV12-3 or TRBV12-4 with TRBJ2-3; TRBD2 agrees at 12 bases. J lost 6 bases, V lost 5 bases, and 6 bases had no gene match. The CDR3 covers 15 residues. CDR3 residues: CASSRPSGRADTQYF. The CDR3 nucleotides are TGTGCCAGCAGTAGGCCTAGCGGGAGGGCCGATACGCAGTATTTT.

This clonotype was seen a few times. The rearrangement joins TRBV4-1 to TRBJ1-6; TRBD1 might be the D (6 bases). The V and J ends lost 5 bases and 0 bases respectively, with 17 bases between them. Per germline, CDR1 MGHRA and CDR2 YSYEKL. The CDR3 spans 18 residues. The CDR3 region has the DNA TGCGCCAGCAGCTGGATAGGGACAACCAACTCCTATAATTCACCCCTCCACTTT. Protein: CASSWIGTTNSYNSPLHF.

This clonotype was seen a few times. The chain uses TRBV12-3 or TRBV12-4 and TRBJ2-4, with D tentatively TRBD2 (5 bases). Trimming stripped 5 bases from V and 0 bases from J, with 23 bases between. The CDR3 has 19 residues. The CDR3 DNA reads TGTGCCAGCAGTCCCCGGGAAATACCAACACAGCTAGCCAAAAACATTCAGTACTTC. Translated, it gives CASSPREIPTQLAKNIQYF.

V and J are TRBV7-9 and TRBJ2-1, with TRBD2 identical over 12 bases. The CDR3 has 15 amino acids. Germline CDR1 SEHNR, CDR2 FQNEAQ (reference sequence). After removal of 7 bases from V and 4 bases from J, the junction contained 5 bases not matched to a gene. Here the CDR3 reads CASTLGLAGYNEQFF. DNA of the CDR3: TGTGCCAGCACCTTGGGACTAGCGGGTTACAATGAGCAGTTCTTC.

The rearrangement links TRBV18 to TRBJ2-2; perhaps TRBD1 as D (6 bases). The CDR3 totals 14 residues. Per germline, CDR1 KGHSH and CDR2 LQKENI. The V gene lost 5 bases and the J gene lost 7 bases, with 14 bases spanning the gap. The chain's CDR3 is CASSSGQTSGELFF. DNA for the CDR3: TGTGCCAGCTCATCCGGACAGACGAGCGGGGAGCTGTTTTTT.

This clonotype was found many times. This chain links TRBV10-3 with TRBJ1-2, with 7 bases identical to TRBD1. Germline CDR1 reads ENHRY; CDR2 reads SYGVKD. Unmatched junction bases numbered 9, after V lost 10 bases and J lost 4 bases. This CDR3 has 13 residues. The CDR3: CATTHQGGYGYTF. DNA of the CDR3: TGTGCCACGACGCATCAGGGGGGCTATGGCTACACCTTC.

This clonotype occurred a few times. This chain uses TRBV7-2 with TRBJ2-5, with TRBD2 matching 8 bases. The CDR3 sequence is 14 residues long. V lost 4 bases, J lost 9 bases, and 10 bases stayed unmatched. Germline V lookup: CDR1 SGHTA, CDR2 FQGNSA. The CDR3 bases are TGTGCCAGCAGCTATGGGCGGGGGGAAGGCCCCCAGTACTTC. The encoded protein is CASSYGRGEGPQYF.

This clonotype occurred a few times. The rearrangement uses TRBV28 and TRBJ1-1, with D uncertain. Trimming stripped 6 bases from V and 5 bases from J, with 16 bases between. CDR1 is MDHEN and CDR2 is SYDVKM in the germline V gene. This CDR3 has 14 residues. CDR3 region: CASRRSTGRTEAFF. Here the CDR3 DNA reads TGTGCCAGCAGGCGTTCCACGGGGAGGACTGAAGCTTTCTTT.